A single sample is the source of the 16 T cell receptor beta chains below, sequenced in a study of long-term antiretroviral therapy in people with HIV. The libraries were made with immunoSEQ v3.0 at survey level. Assay: immunoSEQ multiplex PCR; the TCRdb copy retains only in-frame clones and omits some. The repertoire includes around 39,000 clones, roughly four fifths of them detected once, and around 5.9% sits in the top ten. The material sequenced was unsorted PBMCs, taken 1 year after starting antiretroviral therapy. The receptor source for this set is a man in his late teens or twenties with HIV.

The rearrangement links TRBV28 to TRBJ1-5, with a weak D call TRBD1 (6 bases). The CDR3 totals 20 residues. Germline V lookup: CDR1 MDHEN, CDR2 SYDVKM. V was shortened by 4 bases and J by 1 base, with 26 bases between the two germline ends. The CDR3 here is CASSSLLRSGTRGSNQPQHF. Written as DNA, the CDR3 is TGTGCCAGCAGTTCACTATTAAGATCCGGGACAAGAGGAAGCAATCAGCCCCAGCATTTT.

This clone was found once. This CDR3 is also generated by other DNA sequences in the sample. CDR3 sequence: CASSVGQSYEQYF. The CDR3 DNA reads as TGTGCCAGCAGCGTAGGACAGTCCTACGAGCAGTACTTC. The chain links TRBV9 to TRBJ2-7, with D possibly TRBD1 on 5 matching bases. CDR1 and CDR2 (germline): SGDLS, YYNGEE. The CDR3 loop spans 13 amino acids. Trimming stripped 0 bases from V and 1 base from J, with 5 bases between.

The chain has TRBV5-1 and TRBJ1-2, with 7 bases that match TRBD1. The V gene's germline CDR1 is SGHRS and CDR2 YFSETQ. V shed 4 bases, J shed 1 base, and the junction held 7 bases outside the gene matches. CDR3 length: 15 amino acids. The CDR3 DNA reads as TGCGCCAGCAGCCAGAGGGGGCTCCTTAACTATGGCTACACCTTC. It translates to CASSQRGLLNYGYTF.

The V and J genes are TRBV27 and TRBJ2-3; a possible D gene is TRBD2 (6 bases). The V gene's germline CDR1 is MNHEY and CDR2 SMNVEV (reference sequence). This CDR3 spans 17 amino acids. Trimming shortened V by 2 bases and J by 3 bases, and 18 bases separated the two germline ends. CDR3 sequence: CASSLESRRVSTDTQYF. The DNA of the CDR3 is TGTGCCAGCAGTTTAGAGTCTAGGAGGGTATCGACAGATACGCAGTATTTT.

The rearrangement joins TRBV18 to TRBJ2-7, with D perhaps TRBD1 (5 bases). This CDR3 spans 13 amino acids. Per the germline V gene, CDR1 is KGHSH and CDR2 is LQKENI. Trimming left V 2 bases short and J 4 bases short, with 9 bases between. CDR3 region: CASSPEGAYEQYF. The CDR3 DNA reads as TGTGCCAGCTCACCAGAAGGGGCTTACGAGCAGTACTTC. The variable domain in full, completed from reference TRBV18 and TRBJ2-7, reads NAGVMQNPRHLVRRRGQEARLRCSPMKGHSHVYWYRQLPEEGLKFMVYLQKENIIDESGMPKERFSAEFPKEGPSILRIQQVVRGDSAAYFCASSPEGAYEQYFGPGTRLTVT.

V and J are TRBV9 and TRBJ2-7; 8 positions match TRBD1. This CDR3 has 14 residues. Trimming removed 4 bases from V and 2 bases from J; junction bases left unmatched: 5. CDR1 is SGDLS and CDR2 is YYNGEE in the germline V gene. The CDR3 loop is CASSPGTGPYEQYF. The CDR3 DNA is TGTGCCAGCAGCCCCGGGACAGGACCCTACGAGCAGTACTTC.

The genes are TRBV5-4 and TRBJ1-2, with unresolved D. This CDR3 spans 14 amino acids. Germline V gene sequence: CDR1 SGHNT, CDR2 YYREEE (reference sequence). Trimming left V 4 bases short and J 2 bases short, with 12 bases between. The CDR3 is CASSVSWLNYGYTF. The CDR3 coding sequence is TGTGCCAGCAGCGTGTCGTGGTTGAACTATGGCTACACCTTC.

The chain recombines TRBV5-5 with TRBJ1-4; D might be TRBD1 (6 bases). Germline CDR1 and CDR2: SGHKS and YYEKEE (reference sequence). The CDR3 is 18 amino acids. V dropped 2 bases and J dropped 6 bases, with 23 bases sitting between them. The CDR3 spells CASSFFWRAGDLHEKLFF. The CDR3 DNA sequence: TGTGCCAGCAGCTTTTTCTGGCGGGCAGGGGATCTTCATGAAAAACTGTTTTTT. Drawing the rest from reference TRBV5-5 and TRBJ1-4, the complete variable domain is DAGVTQSPTHLIKTRGQQVTLRCSPISGHKSVSWYQQVLGQGPQFIFQYYEKEERGRGNFPDRFSARQFPNYSSELNVNALLLGDSALYLCASSFFWRAGDLHEKLFFGSGTQLSVL.

This chain connects TRBV27 to TRBJ2-3; 11 bases match TRBD1. Germline V gene data show CDR1 as MNHEY and CDR2 as SMNVEV (reference sequence). The CDR3 totals 14 residues. Losses at the gene ends were 5 bases for V and 5 bases for J; bases not matched to a gene: 3. CDR3 sequence reads: CASSGQGAQDTQYF. In DNA form, the CDR3 reads TGTGCCAGCAGTGGACAGGGGGCGCAAGATACGCAGTATTTT.

This clone was observed a single time. This chain links TRBV25-1 with TRBJ1-1; D might be TRBD1 (5 bases). Trimming pared 8 bases from V and 4 bases from J, leaving 11 bases between. Germline V lookup: CDR1 MGHDK, CDR2 SYGVNS. The CDR3 loop spans 12 amino acids. CDR3 sequence (DNA): TGTGCCAGCGCTCCAGGGTCCACTGAAGCTTTCTTT. This gives the protein CASAPGSTEAFF. The whole variable domain, filled in from reference TRBV25-1 and TRBJ1-1, reads EADIYQTPRYLVIGTGKKITLECSQTMGHDKMYWYQQDPGMELHLIHYSYGVNSTEKGDLSSESTVSRIRTEHFPLTLESARPSHTSQYLCASAPGSTEAFFGQGTRLTVV.

V usage is TRBV11-3 and J usage is TRBJ1-1; D gene unclear. Germline V gives CDR1 SGHNT, CDR2 YENEEA. The V end was cut by 4 bases, the J end by 1 base, with 7 bases between. This CDR3 has 13 residues. CDR3 loop: CASSSYRNTEAFF. CDR3 DNA sequence: TGTGCCAGCAGCTCCTACAGGAACACTGAAGCTTTCTTT.

The V call is TRBV28, the J call TRBJ1-1; D perhaps matches TRBD1 (5 bases). The germline V gene encodes CDR1 MDHEN and CDR2 SYDVKM. Trimming removed 2 bases from V and 4 bases from J, with 8 bases in between. The length of the CDR3 is 13 residues. The chain's CDR3 is CASSLQGSTEAFF. Here the CDR3 DNA reads TGTGCCAGCAGTTTACAGGGTAGCACTGAAGCTTTCTTT.

The chain links TRBV2 to TRBJ1-3, with D unclear. The V end was cut by 6 bases, the J end by 4 bases, with 13 bases between. The CDR3 sequence is 14 residues long. Looked up from germline, CDR1 is SNHLY and CDR2 is FYNNEI. The CDR3 sequence: CASSPWQRGNTIYF. The CDR3 bases are TGTGCCAGCAGCCCCTGGCAGCGCGGAAACACCATATATTTT.

The chain uses TRBV5-1 and TRBJ1-2; D unresolved. V lost 4 bases, J lost 7 bases, and 11 bases lay in between. The CDR3 length is 12 residues. Germline V gene data show CDR1 as SGHRS and CDR2 as YFSETQ. The CDR3 region is CASSRGEPGYTF. For the CDR3, the DNA is TGCGCCAGCAGCCGGGGAGAGCCTGGCTACACCTTC.

The genes are TRBV7-9 and TRBJ1-4; D is ambiguous. The V gene's germline CDR1 is SEHNR and CDR2 FQNEAQ (reference sequence). The CDR3 extends over 12 amino acids. V lost 5 bases and J lost 5, with 6 bases in between. The CDR3 DNA follows: TGTGCCAGCAGCCCTTCAAATGAAAAACTGTTTTTT. Translating it yields CASSPSNEKLFF.

V and J are TRBV6-5 and TRBJ1-1; TRBD1 matches 10 bases. The ends lost 6 bases at V and 12 bases at J; junction bases unmatched: 10. This CDR3 region has 13 residues. Germline-derived CDR1 and CDR2 are MNHEY and SVGAGI. The CDR3 protein is CASSRRDRGSPFF. The CDR3 region has the DNA TGTGCCAGCAGCCGCCGGGACAGGGGCTCTCCTTTCTTT.